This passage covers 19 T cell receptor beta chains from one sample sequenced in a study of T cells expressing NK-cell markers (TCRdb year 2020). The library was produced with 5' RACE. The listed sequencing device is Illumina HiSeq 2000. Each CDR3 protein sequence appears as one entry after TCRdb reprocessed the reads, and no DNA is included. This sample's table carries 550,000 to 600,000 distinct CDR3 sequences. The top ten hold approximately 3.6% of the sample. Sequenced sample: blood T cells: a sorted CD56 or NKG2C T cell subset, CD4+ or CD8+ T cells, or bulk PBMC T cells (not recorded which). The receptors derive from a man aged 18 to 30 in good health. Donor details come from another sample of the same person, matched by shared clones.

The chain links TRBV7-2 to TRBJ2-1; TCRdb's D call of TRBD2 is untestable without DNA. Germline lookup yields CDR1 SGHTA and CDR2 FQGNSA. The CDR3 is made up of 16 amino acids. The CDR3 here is CASSLVLGRDYNEQFF.

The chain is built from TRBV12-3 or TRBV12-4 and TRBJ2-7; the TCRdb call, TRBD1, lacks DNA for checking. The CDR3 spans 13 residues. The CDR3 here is CASSLGGDYEQYF.

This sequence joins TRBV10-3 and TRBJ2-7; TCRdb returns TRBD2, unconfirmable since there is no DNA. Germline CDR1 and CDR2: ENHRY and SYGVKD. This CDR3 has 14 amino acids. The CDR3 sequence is CAISELAADYEQYF.

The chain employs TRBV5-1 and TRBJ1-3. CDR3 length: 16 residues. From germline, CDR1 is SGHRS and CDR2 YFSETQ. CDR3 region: CASSLGGSESGNTIYF. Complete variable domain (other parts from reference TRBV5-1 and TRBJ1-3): KAGVTQTPRYLIKTRGQQVTLSCSPISGHRSVSWYQQTPGQGLQFLFEYFSETQRNKGNFPGRFSGRQFSNSRSEMNVSTLELGDSALYLCASSLGGSESGNTIYFGEGSWLTVV.

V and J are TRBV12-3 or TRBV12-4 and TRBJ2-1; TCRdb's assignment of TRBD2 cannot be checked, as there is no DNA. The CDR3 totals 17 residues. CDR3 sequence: CASSLILRTSTVNEQFF.

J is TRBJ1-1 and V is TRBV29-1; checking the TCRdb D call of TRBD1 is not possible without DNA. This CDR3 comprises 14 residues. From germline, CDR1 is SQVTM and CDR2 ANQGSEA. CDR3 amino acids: CSVRLDRADTEAFF.

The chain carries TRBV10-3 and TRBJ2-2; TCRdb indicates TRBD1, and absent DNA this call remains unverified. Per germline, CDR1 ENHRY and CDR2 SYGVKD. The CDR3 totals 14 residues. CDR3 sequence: CAISDRGSSGELFF.

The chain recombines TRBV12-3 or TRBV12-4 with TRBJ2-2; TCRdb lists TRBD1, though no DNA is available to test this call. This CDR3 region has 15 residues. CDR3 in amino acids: CASTLGGGYTGELFF.

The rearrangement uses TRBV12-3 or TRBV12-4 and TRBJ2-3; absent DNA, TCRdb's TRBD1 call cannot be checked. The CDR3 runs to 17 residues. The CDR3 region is CASSSLRGRGETDTQYF.

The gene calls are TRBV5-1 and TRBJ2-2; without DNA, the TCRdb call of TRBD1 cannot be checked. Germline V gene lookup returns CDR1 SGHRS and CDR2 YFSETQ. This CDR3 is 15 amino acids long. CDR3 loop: CASSSTTAGDGELFF.

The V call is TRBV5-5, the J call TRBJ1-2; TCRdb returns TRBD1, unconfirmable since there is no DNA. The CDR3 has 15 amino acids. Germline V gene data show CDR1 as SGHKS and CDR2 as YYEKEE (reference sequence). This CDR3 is CASSLMSEAGYGYTF.

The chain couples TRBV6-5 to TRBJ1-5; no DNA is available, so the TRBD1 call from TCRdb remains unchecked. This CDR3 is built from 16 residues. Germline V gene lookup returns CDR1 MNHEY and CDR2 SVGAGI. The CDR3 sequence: CASSPQTGGSNQPQHF.

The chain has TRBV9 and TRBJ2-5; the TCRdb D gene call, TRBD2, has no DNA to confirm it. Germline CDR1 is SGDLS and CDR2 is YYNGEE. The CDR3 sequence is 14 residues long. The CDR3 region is CASSDRASEKTQYF.

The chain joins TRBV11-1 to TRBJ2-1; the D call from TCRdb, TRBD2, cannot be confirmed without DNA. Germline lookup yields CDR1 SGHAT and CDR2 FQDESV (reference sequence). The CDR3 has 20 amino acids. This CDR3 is CASSSTGLAGGPGTYNEQFF.

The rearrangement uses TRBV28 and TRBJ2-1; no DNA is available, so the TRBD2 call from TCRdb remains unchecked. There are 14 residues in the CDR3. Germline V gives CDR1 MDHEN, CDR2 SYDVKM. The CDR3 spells CASKGTPTYNEQFF.

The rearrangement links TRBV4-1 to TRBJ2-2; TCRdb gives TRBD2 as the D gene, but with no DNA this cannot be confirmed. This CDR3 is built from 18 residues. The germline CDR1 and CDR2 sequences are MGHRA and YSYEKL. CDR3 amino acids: CASSQDEGLPAYTGELFF.

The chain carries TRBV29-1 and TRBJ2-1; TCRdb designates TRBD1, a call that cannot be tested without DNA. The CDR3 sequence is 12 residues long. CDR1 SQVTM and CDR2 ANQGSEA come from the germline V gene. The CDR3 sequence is CSVPHANNEQFF.

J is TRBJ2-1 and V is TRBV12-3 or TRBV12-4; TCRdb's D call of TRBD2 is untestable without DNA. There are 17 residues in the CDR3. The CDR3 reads CASSFRGVASGDNEQFF.

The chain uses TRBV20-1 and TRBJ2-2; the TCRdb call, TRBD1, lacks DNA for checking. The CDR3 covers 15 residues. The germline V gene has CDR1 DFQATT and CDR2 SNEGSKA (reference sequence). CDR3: CSANDRATSTGELFF.